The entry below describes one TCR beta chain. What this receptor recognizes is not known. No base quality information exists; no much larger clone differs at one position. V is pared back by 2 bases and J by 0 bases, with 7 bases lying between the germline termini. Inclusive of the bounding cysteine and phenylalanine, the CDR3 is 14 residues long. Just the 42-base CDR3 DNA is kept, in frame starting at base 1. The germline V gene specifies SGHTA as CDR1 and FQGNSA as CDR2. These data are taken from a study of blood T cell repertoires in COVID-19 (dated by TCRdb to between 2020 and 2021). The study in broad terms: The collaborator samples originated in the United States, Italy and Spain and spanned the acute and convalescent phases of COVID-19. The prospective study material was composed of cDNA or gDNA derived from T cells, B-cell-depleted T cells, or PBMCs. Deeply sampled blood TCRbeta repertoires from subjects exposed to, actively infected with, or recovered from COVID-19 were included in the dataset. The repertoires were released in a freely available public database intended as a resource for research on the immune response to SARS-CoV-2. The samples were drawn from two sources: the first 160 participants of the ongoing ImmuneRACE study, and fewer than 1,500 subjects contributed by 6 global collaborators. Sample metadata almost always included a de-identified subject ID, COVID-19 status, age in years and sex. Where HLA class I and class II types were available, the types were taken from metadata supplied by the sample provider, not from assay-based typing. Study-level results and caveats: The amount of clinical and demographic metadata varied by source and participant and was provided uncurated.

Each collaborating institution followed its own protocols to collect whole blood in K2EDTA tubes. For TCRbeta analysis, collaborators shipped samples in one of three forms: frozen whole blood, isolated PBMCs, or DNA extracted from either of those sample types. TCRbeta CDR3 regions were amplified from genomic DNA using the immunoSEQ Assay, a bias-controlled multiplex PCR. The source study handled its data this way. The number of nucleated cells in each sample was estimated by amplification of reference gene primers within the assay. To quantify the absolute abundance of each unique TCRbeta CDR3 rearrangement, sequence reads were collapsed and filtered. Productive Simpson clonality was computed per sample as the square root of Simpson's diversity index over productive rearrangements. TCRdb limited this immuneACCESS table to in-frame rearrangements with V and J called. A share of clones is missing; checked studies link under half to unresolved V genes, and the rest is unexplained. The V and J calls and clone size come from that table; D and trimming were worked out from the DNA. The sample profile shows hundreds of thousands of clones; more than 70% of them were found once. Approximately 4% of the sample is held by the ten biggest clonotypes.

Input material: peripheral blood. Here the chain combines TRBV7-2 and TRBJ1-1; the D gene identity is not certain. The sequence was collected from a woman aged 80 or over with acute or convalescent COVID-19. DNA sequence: TGTGCCAGCAGCTTATTACAGCTGAACACTGAAGCTTTCTTT. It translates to CASSLLQLNTEAFF.